This TCR beta chain was identified during a study of T cells after yellow fever vaccination. Germline lookup yields CDR1 SGHTA and CDR2 FQGNSA. V was clipped by 7 bases and J by 4 bases; unmatched bases: 8. The CDR3 covers 14 residues. TCRdb ran MiXCR on the 5' RACE reads and lists one entry per CDR3 protein. The repertoire has some 200,000 distinct CDR3 sequences, approximately 10% of them found once; the top ten carry 36%. The sequencing used CD8+ T cells sorted from PBMCs, collected 15 days after the yellow fever booster vaccination. The chain carries TRBV7-2 and TRBJ1-2; 8 bases are a match to TRBD1. This TCR was sampled from a man between 18 and 35 years old who received the YFV17D yellow fever vaccine. The CDR3 loop reads CASNLRQGAYGYTF. The CDR3 DNA sequence: TGTGCCAGCAACCTCCGGCAGGGGGCCTATGGCTACACCTTC.